This T cell receptor (beta chain) derives from a study of cytomegalovirus exposure and HLA in healthy donors. Per the germline V gene, CDR1 is SGDLS and CDR2 is YYNGEE. V trimming: 4 bases; J trimming: 4 bases; junction bases outside the gene matches: 4. The length of the CDR3 is 13 residues. A multiplex PCR was run with 60 Vbeta primers and 13 Jbeta primers. Authors' processing steps: Around 11 million shared chains were among approximately 87 million unique TCR beta chains counted in a later analysis. This table comes from immunoSEQ multiplex PCR, and its TCRdb copy is limited to in-frame clones, with some not included. V and J calls and clone size are those listed in that table; D and trimming were worked out from the DNA. This table holds a few hundred thousand clones, 85% to 95% found once.

Sequencing was carried out using PBMCs. The V and J genes are TRBV9 and TRBJ1-2, with 7 bases fitting TRBD1. The receptor comes from a girl aged 2 to 10 in good health and CMV-seronegative. This CDR3 reads CASSSPGGYGYTF. The DNA of the CDR3 is TGTGCCAGCAGCTCACCAGGGGGCTATGGCTACACCTTC.